This TCR beta chain was found in a study of regulatory T cells in long-lasting Graves disease. Time point in this sample: newly diagnosed GD, antithyroid drugs for less than 3 months. RNA isolated from PBMCs was used to make the TCR library. This clonotype showed up many times. The germline V gene has CDR1 DFQATT and CDR2 SNEGSKA (reference sequence). The CDR3 is 13 amino acids. The V and J ends lost 6 bases and 4 bases, in that order; junction bases with no gene match: 7. iRepertoire HTBI primers and Arm-PCR of CDR3 regions built TCR beta libraries. TCRdb re-analysed the multiplex PCR reads in MiXCR, keeping a single row per CDR3 protein. The profile shows a few hundred thousand distinct CDR3 sequences, over 20% of them singletons.

This clonotype originated in a female donor with Graves disease. The material was peripheral blood mononuclear cells (PBMCs), obtained at new diagnosis, from a patient treated with antithyroid drugs. The rearrangement links TRBV20-1 to TRBJ2-5, with 8 bases fitting TRBD1. The CDR3 DNA is TGCAGTGCACGGGCAGGGGGCCGAGAGACCCAGTACTTC. This encodes CSARAGGRETQYF.